This record looks at one T cell receptor (beta chain) sequence and its context. Its target is not known. Using unique molecular identifiers, the investigators prepared the TCRbeta library. MiXCR, applied by TCRdb to the PCR reads, yields one record per CDR3 protein. The sample includes a few hundred thousand distinct CDR3 sequences, about 24% seen only once; the top ten take roughly 5%. This entry comes from a study of T-cell reconstitution after alpha-beta-depleted transplantation in children. Trimming removed 1 base from V and 0 bases from J, with 7 bases in between. The CDR3 is made up of 14 amino acids. Study-wide points: Counts and diversity of T cells one year after transplant came mostly from newly produced T cells. About two months after transplant, alpha-beta T cells reportedly came from several hundred expanded graft clones. Recipient T cells and thymic progenitors that survived gave rise to the high TCRbeta diversity observed at day 60 in some patients.

The starting material was PBMCs, mostly from graft donor cells, obtained 360 days after TCRalphabeta/CD19-depleted stem cell transplant. This chain uses TRBV12-3 or TRBV12-4 with TRBJ2-7; D unresolved. The TCR sequence derives from a female patient under 10 years old who had a stem cell transplant for congenital amegakaryocytic thrombocytopenia, so the T cells may come from the graft donor. The CDR3, as DNA: TGTGCCAGCAGTTTAGTCCTCAGCTCCTACGAGCAGTACTTC. Its translation: CASSLVLSSYEQYF.